The sample holds a few counts of the clone carrying this T cell receptor beta chain. The antigen is undetermined. The data derive from a study of T cell repertoires in cytomegalovirus infection. Whole-study context: Public TCR beta signatures provided an indication of both CMV infection and a matching HLA type.

Overall study results and limits: Cumulative frequency of public TCR beta families picked out carriers of CMV plus the relevant HLA.

TCRdb processed the reads anew with MiXCR; each CDR3 protein has one entry. The data show hundreds of thousands of distinct CDR3 sequences, roughly 20% seen once. This CDR3 has 14 amino acids. The V gene lost 7 bases and the J gene lost 1 base, with 13 bases spanning the gap. The source material was CD8+ T cells from PBMCs. The source is a human donor in good health (CMV status not recorded). Some clones in this sample may be carry-over from other donors' samples. The rearrangement joins TRBV12-3 or TRBV12-4 to TRBJ1-1, with D tentatively TRBD1 (5 bases). CDR3 region: CASTPDRGNTEAFF. The CDR3 DNA reads as TGTGCCAGCACTCCTGACAGAGGGAACACTGAAGCTTTCTTT.